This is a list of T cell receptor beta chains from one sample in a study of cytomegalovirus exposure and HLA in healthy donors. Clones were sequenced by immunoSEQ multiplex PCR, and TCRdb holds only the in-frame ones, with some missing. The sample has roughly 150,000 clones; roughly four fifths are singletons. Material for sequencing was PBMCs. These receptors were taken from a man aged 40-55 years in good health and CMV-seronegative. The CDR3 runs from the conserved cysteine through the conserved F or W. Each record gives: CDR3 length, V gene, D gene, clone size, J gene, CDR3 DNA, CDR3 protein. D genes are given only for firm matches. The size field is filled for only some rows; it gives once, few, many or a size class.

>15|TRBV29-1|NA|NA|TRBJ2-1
TGCAGCGTTCGGTTTAGCGGCCCTACACCGGATGAGCAGTTCTTC
CSVRFSGPTPDEQFF
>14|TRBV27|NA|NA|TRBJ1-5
TGTGCCAGCAGTGTCAGGGATAGGAATCAGCCCCAGCATTTT
CASSVRDRNQPQHF
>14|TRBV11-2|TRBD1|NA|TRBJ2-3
TGTGCCAGCAGCAGAACGACAGGGACAGATACGCAGTATTTT
CASSRTTGTDTQYF
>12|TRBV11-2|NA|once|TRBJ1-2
TGTGCCAGCAGCTTTAACAGGGACGGCTACACCTTC
CASSFNRDGYTF
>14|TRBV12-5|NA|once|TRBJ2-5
TGTGCTAGTGGTAAAGGGGGGGACCAAGAGACCCAGTACTTC
CASGKGGDQETQYF
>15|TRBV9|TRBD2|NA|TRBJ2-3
TGTGCCAGCAGCGTAGGGGACTACAACACAGATACGCAGTATTTT
CASSVGDYNTDTQYF
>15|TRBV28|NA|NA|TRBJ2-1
TGTGCCAGCAGTACACAGGGGGGACTAGCAGACGAGCAGTTCTTC
CASSTQGGLADEQFF
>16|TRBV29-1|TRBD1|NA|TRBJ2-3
TGCAGCGTTGAAGTGGGAGTCAGGGGGCGCCTAGATACGCAGTATTTT
CSVEVGVRGRLDTQYF
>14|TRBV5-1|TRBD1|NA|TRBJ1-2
TGCGCCAGCAGCATGGGGACAGCAGTTTATGGCTACACCTTC
CASSMGTAVYGYTF
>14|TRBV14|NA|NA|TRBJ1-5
TGTGCCAGCAGCCCAGTACAGGGTGGTCAGCCCCAGCATTTT
CASSPVQGGQPQHF
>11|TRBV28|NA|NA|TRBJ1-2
TGTGCCAGCAGTTTAACTCGGGGCTACACCTTC
CASSLTRGYTF
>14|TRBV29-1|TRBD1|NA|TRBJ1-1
TGCAGCGTTCTTACCGACAGGGGGCGGAATGAAGCTTTCTTT
CSVLTDRGRNEAFF
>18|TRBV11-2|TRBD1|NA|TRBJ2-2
TGTGCCAGCAGCTTCACCCCCACCACAGACAGGGCTAGCGGGGAGCTGTTTTTT
CASSFTPTTDRASGELFF
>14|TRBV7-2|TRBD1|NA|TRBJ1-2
TGTGCCAGCAGCTTAAAGACAGGGGGCTATGGCTACACCTTC
CASSLKTGGYGYTF
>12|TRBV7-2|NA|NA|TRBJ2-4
TGTGCCAGCAGCCGGGATAAAAACATTCAGTACTTC
CASSRDKNIQYF
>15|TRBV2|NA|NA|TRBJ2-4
TGTGCCAGCAGTGTACAGGCTTTAGCCAAAAACATTCAGTACTTC
CASSVQALAKNIQYF
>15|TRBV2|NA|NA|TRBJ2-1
TGTGCCAGCAGTGAGACGGGGGAGTCCTACAATGAGCAGTTCTTC
CASSETGESYNEQFF
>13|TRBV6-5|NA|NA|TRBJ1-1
TGTGCCAGCAGTTACTCCGGTGGCACTGAAGCTTTCTTT
CASSYSGGTEAFF
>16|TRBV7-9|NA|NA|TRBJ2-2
TGTGCCACAAGGGGAGGTTCGGCCGTGGGCACCGGGGAGCTGTTTTTT
CATRGGSAVGTGELFF
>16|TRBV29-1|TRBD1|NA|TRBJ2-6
TGCAGCGTTTTAGGGACAGGGGACTCTGGGGCCAACGTCCTGACTTTC
CSVLGTGDSGANVLTF
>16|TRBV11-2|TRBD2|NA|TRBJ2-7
TGTGCCAGCAGTTCTTTAGGGCGGGAGGGCCGATACGAGCAGTACTTC
CASSSLGREGRYEQYF
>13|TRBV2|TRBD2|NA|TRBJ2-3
TGTGCCAGGGGACTAGCGGACACAGATACGCAGTATTTT
CARGLADTDTQYF
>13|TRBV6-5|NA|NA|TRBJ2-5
TGTGCCAGCAGTCTTACTTTAGAAGAGACCCAGTACTTC
CASSLTLEETQYF
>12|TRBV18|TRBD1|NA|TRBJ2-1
TGTGCCAGCTCACTGACAGGGGATGAGCAGTTCTTC
CASSLTGDEQFF
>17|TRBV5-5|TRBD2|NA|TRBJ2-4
TGTGCCAGCAGCTTGGATGAGCGGGAGCCAGCCAAAAACATTCAGTACTTC
CASSLDEREPAKNIQYF
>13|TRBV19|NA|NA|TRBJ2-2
TGTGCCAGTAGTAACTCCAACACCGGGGAGCTGTTTTTT
CASSNSNTGELFF
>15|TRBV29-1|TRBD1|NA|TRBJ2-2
TGCAGCGTTCATTGGGGACAGGGGGGAGCCGGGGAGCTGTTTTTT
CSVHWGQGGAGELFF
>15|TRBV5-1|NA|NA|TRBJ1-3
TGCGCCAGCAGCTTATCGGGGGGCGAAGGAAACACCATATATTTT
CASSLSGGEGNTIYF
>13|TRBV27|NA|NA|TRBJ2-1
TGTGCCAGCAGTTTGGCGGAGGACAATGAGCAGTTCTTC
CASSLAEDNEQFF
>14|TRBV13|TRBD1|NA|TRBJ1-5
TGTGCCAGCAGCTTGGGACAGGGCTCGCGGCCCCAGCATTTT
CASSLGQGSRPQHF
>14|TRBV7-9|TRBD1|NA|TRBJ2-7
TGTGCCAGCAGCTTCTGGACAGGGGACGGAGAGCAGTACTTC
CASSFWTGDGEQYF
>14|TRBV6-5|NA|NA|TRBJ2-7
TGTGCCAGCAGTGAATCCGAAGGGGCAGACGAGCAGTACTTC
CASSESEGADEQYF
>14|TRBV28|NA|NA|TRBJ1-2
TGTGCCAGCAGTGAAGAGCGGGGTAATGGAGGCTACACCTTC
CASSEERGNGGYTF
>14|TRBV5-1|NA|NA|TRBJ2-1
TGCGCCAGCAGCTTTACCCTAGCATACAATGAGCAGTTCTTC
CASSFTLAYNEQFF
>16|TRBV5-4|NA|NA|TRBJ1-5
TGTGCCAGCAGCTTGAATACTCGGGTTAGCAATCAGCCCCAGCATTTT
CASSLNTRVSNQPQHF
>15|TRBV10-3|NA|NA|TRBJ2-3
TGTGCCATCAGCGACCCCTCTCAGGGAATTGACACGCAGTATTTT
CAISDPSQGIDTQYF
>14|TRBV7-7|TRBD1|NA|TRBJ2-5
TGTGCCAGCAGCCCCGGACAGGATGGAGAGACCCAGTACTTC
CASSPGQDGETQYF
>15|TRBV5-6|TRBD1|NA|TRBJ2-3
TGTGCCAGCAGCTTGGCCCGGACAGGCGCAGATACGCAGTATTTT
CASSLARTGADTQYF
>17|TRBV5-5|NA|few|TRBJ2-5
TGTGCCAGCAGCTTATGGGCAGGGGCTCTTCGGGAAGAGACCCAGTACTTC
CASSLWAGALREETQYF
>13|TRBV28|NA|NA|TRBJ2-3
TGTGCCAGCAGTCAGACTAGCACAGATACGCAGTATTTT
CASSQTSTDTQYF
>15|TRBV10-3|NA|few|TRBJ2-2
TGTGCCATCAGTGGCGGTAAAGGGAACACCGGGGAGCTGTTTTTT
CAISGGKGNTGELFF
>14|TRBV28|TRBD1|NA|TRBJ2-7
TGTGCCAGCAGTGCCGGGACAGGGGCCTACGAGCAGTACTTC
CASSAGTGAYEQYF
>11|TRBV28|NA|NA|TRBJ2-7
TGTGCCAGCAGATCAGGGTACGAGCAGTACTTC
CASRSGYEQYF
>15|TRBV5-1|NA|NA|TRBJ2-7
TGCGCCAGCAGCTTGGATAACCAGGGAAGCTACGAGCAGTACTTC
CASSLDNQGSYEQYF
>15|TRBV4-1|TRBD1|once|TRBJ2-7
TGCGCCAGCAGCCGTGTGTCACAGGGGGGCTACGAGCAGTACTTC
CASSRVSQGGYEQYF